This T cell receptor beta chain emerged from a study of T cell repertoires in cytomegalovirus infection. Looking at the study overall: Signatures in public TCR beta sequences pointed to both CMV infection and matching HLA type.

TCRdb used MiXCR to reprocess the reads, holding one entry per CDR3 protein. The sample records approximately 250,000 distinct CDR3 sequences, 8% to 9.5% being singletons. Study-wide findings and caveats: Totalled public TCR beta family frequency picked out people who carried CMV plus the relevant HLA. HLA-C-restricted, CMV-specific TCR beta clonotypes were dominant ex vivo.

From germline, CDR1 is MNHNS and CDR2 SASEGT. Trimming shortened V by 5 bases and J by 5 bases, and 10 bases separated the two germline ends. The CDR3 has 12 amino acids. This clonotype was counted at least ten times. No antigen is known for it. This chain joins TRBV6-1 and TRBJ2-7, with a weak D call TRBD2 (5 bases). The origin of this receptor is a human donor in good health (CMV status not recorded). Some clones in this sample may be carry-over from other donors' samples. The sample consisted of PBMCs. The CDR3 DNA sequence: TGTGCCAGCAGTTCCGGGGTTGACGAGCAGTACTTC. This codes for CASSSGVDEQYF.